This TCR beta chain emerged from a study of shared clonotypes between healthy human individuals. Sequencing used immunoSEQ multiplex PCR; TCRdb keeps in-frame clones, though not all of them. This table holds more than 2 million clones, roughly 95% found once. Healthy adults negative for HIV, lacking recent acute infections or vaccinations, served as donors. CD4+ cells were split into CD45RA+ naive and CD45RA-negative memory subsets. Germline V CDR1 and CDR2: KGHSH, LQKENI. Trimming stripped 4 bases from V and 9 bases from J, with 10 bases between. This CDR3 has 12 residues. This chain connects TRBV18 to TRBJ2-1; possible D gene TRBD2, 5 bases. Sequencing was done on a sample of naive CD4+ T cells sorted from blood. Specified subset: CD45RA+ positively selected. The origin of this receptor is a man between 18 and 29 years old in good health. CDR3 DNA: TGTGCCAGCTCACAACTAGTAACTGAGCAGTTCTTC. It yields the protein CASSQLVTEQFF. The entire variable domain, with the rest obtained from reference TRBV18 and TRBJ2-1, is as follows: NAGVMQNPRHLVRRRGQEARLRCSPMKGHSHVYWYRQLPEEGLKFMVYLQKENIIDESGMPKERFSAEFPKEGPSILRIQQVVRGDSAAYFCASSQLVTEQFFGPGTRLTVL.